What follows are 4 T cell receptor beta chains derived from one specimen sequenced in a study of blood T cell repertoires in COVID-19. The repertoire was sequenced with immunoSEQ multiplex PCR; TCRdb's copy has only in-frame clones and lacks some. The table has roughly 500,000 clones, over 75% seen once. Source material: PBMCs or T cells enriched from blood (not recorded which). Receptor source: a woman aged 40 to 50 who had recovered from COVID-19.

This chain uses TRBV24-1 with TRBJ1-2; possibly TRBD1 for D (5 bases). This CDR3 is 17 amino acids long. The ends were cut back, 3 bases at V and 1 base at J, with 17 bases in the middle. Germline V gene data show CDR1 as KGHDR and CDR2 as SFDVKD. CDR3 region: CATSDGGASFINYGYTF. The DNA of the CDR3 is TGTGCCACCAGTGATGGTGGGGCTTCCTTTATTAACTATGGCTACACCTTC.

The chain employs TRBV10-3 and TRBJ1-1; 10 positions match TRBD1. CDR3 size: 14 residues. Germline V gives CDR1 ENHRY, CDR2 SYGVKD. Germline trimming cut 4 bases from V and 4 bases from J; bases unmatched to any gene: 3. CDR3 DNA sequence: TGTGCCATCAGTGGGACAGGGGGATCCACTGAAGCTTTCTTT. It translates to CAISGTGGSTEAFF.

The rearrangement joins TRBV24-1 to TRBJ2-3; possible D gene TRBD2, 6 bases. Germline lookup yields CDR1 KGHDR and CDR2 SFDVKD. Trimming removed 12 bases from V and 5 bases from J, with 17 bases in between. This CDR3 is 13 amino acids long. The CDR3 protein is CAAHSGRGDTQYF. The CDR3 DNA follows: TGTGCCGCCCATAGCGGACGGGGAGATACGCAGTATTTT.

The chain is built from TRBV19 and TRBJ1-2, with TRBD1 as a possible D gene (5 bases). Germline CDR1 LNHDA, CDR2 SQIVND (reference sequence). V gave up 4 bases and J gave up 3 bases, with 9 bases separating them. CDR3 length: 13 residues. As DNA, the CDR3 is TGTGCCAGTAGTACGGGACTGGACTATGGCTACACCTTC. Translated: CASSTGLDYGYTF.